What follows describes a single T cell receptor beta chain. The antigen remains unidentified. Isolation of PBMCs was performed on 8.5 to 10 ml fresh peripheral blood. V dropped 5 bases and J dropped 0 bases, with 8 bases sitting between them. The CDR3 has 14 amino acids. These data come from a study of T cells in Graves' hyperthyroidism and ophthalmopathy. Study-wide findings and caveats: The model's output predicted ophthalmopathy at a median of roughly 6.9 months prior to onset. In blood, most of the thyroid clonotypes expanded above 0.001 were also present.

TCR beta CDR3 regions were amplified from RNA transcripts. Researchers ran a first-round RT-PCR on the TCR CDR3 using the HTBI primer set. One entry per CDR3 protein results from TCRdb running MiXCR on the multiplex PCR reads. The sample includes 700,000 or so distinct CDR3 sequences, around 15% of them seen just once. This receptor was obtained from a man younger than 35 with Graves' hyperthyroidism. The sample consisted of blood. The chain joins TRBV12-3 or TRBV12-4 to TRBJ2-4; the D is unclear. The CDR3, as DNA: TGTGCCAGCAGTAAGGAACTAGCCAAAAACATTCAGTACTTC. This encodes CASSKELAKNIQYF.